This TCR beta chain derives from a study of blood T cell repertoires in COVID-19. The junction had 12 bases not matched to a gene; V was cut back by 3 bases and J by 0 bases. Germline CDR1 reads MNHNS; CDR2 reads SASEGT. The CDR3 extends over 19 amino acids. Profiled with immunoSEQ multiplex PCR; TCRdb holds only in-frame clones, not every one. The profile shows around 310,000 clones, around 91% of them singletons. This chain links TRBV6-1 with TRBJ2-7, with 12 bases identical to TRBD2. Sample: peripheral blood. The clonotype originates from a woman in her 40s with COVID-19, enrolled during active disease. In nucleotides, the CDR3 is TGTGCCAGCAGTGAGGCGGGTGATCGGGGACTAGCGGGCTCCTACGAGCAGTACTTC. Amino acid sequence: CASSEAGDRGLAGSYEQYF.